Each of the 13 T cell receptor beta chains below was sequenced from the same sample in a study of cytomegalovirus exposure and HLA in healthy donors. The PCR used 60 Vbeta and 13 Jbeta primers. Only in-frame clones appear in the TCRdb table, and some are missing; sequencing was by immunoSEQ multiplex PCR. This sample has about 99,000 clones, with around three quarters found just once. Material: PBMCs. These receptors were taken from a male donor in good health and CMV-seropositive.

Only one count was recorded for this clone. This rearrangement joins TRBV30 to TRBJ2-7; perhaps TRBD2 as D (7 bases). CDR3 length equals 15 residues. The V end lost 0 bases, the J end lost 0 bases, and 12 bases lay between the germline ends. Germline lookup yields CDR1 GTSNPN and CDR2 SVGIG (reference sequence). The DNA of the CDR3 is TGTGCCTGGAGTGTTGGGGGGGCAAGCTCCTACGAGCAGTACTTC. Its translation: CAWSVGGASSYEQYF.

The chain joins TRBV7-2 to TRBJ2-7, with a tentative D call TRBD2 (6 bases). V gave up 1 base and J gave up 6 bases, with 10 bases separating them. Germline CDR1 SGHTA, CDR2 FQGNSA. CDR3 length: 13 amino acids. This chain's CDR3 is CASSLGLRGEQYF. The CDR3 bases are TGTGCCAGCAGCTTAGGTTTGCGGGGCGAGCAGTACTTC.

This clone was counted once. The rearrangement joins TRBV2 to TRBJ1-6, with TRBD1 as a possible D gene (5 bases). Trimming shortened V by 6 bases and J by 15 bases, and 21 bases separated the two germline ends. Germline V CDR1 and CDR2: SNHLY, FYNNEI. There are 14 residues in the CDR3. CDR3 DNA: TGTGCCAGCAGCCCTCGGACCCACTCGGGGGTCCTCCACTTT. It is translated as CASSPRTHSGVLHF.

The genes are TRBV7-2 and TRBJ1-5, with no clear D. The germline V gene has CDR1 SGHTA and CDR2 FQGNSA. V lost 2 bases and J 6 bases, leaving 11 bases between the germline ends. This CDR3 spans 14 amino acids. This CDR3 is CASSLLERVQPQHF. The CDR3 nucleotides are TGTGCCAGCAGCTTATTGGAGCGGGTTCAGCCCCAGCATTTT.

J is TRBJ2-7 and V is TRBV5-4; possibly TRBD2 for D (6 bases). CDR1 and CDR2 (germline): SGHNT, YYREEE (reference sequence). V was shortened by 3 bases and J by 0 bases, with 13 bases between the two germline ends. This CDR3 comprises 15 residues. CDR3 DNA: TGTGCCAGCAGCTCCCCTAGCGAGAGCTCCTACGAGCAGTACTTC. This codes for CASSSPSESSYEQYF.

The J gene is TRBJ2-4, the V gene TRBV4-1; D not resolved. Germline V lookup: CDR1 MGHRA, CDR2 YSYEKL. Trimming stripped 4 bases from V and 6 bases from J, with 7 bases between. The CDR3 has 12 amino acids. The CDR3 protein is CASSPRGNIQYF. CDR3 coding DNA: TGCGCCAGCAGCCCTCGAGGAAACATTCAGTACTTC.

The CDR3 bases are TGTGCCAGCAGCACCTTGGGGACAGGGTATTCCTACGAGCAGTACTTC. Its translation: CASSTLGTGYSYEQYF. This rearrangement joins TRBV7-2 to TRBJ2-7, with 9 bases fitting TRBD1. J was trimmed by 1 base and V by 5 bases; bases with no gene match: 9. Germline assignment: CDR1 SGHTA and CDR2 FQGNSA. The CDR3 runs to 16 residues.

This clone was recorded a few times. CDR3 bases: TGTGCCAGCAGCGCCAACAGGGGGCGGGACACTGAAGCTTTCTTT. Translated, it gives CASSANRGRDTEAFF. This sequence joins TRBV12-1 and TRBJ1-1; the table calls TRBD1, which could not be checked here. TRBV12-1 is noted as a pseudogene. The length of the CDR3 is 15 residues.

The chain carries TRBV6-5 and TRBJ1-4, with TRBD1 matching 9 bases. CDR1 and CDR2 from the germline V gene are MNHEY and SVGAGI. The CDR3 covers 15 residues. V was pared by 6 bases and J by 8 bases, with 10 bases of the junction left unmatched. This CDR3 reads CASRTGTGRLEKLFF. The CDR3 DNA is TGTGCCAGCAGGACCGGGACAGGGCGATTAGAAAAACTGTTTTTT.

V and J are TRBV5-1 and TRBJ1-2; D unclear. With 3 bases removed from V and 0 bases from J, the gap between germline ends came to 9 bases. CDR1 and CDR2 from the germline V gene are SGHRS and YFSETQ. The CDR3 sequence is 14 residues long. CDR3 bases: TGCGCCAGCAGCTCCGACGGAGCTAACTATGGCTACACCTTC. It encodes CASSSDGANYGYTF.

The genes are TRBV7-8 and TRBJ2-1; no reliable D call. The CDR3 spans 14 residues. Trimming removed 5 bases from V and 0 bases from J, with 8 bases in between. Germline V gene data show CDR1 as SGHVS and CDR2 as FQNEAQ. The CDR3 nucleotides read TGTGCCAGCAGCCAGAGGCCCTCCTACAATGAGCAGTTCTTC. As protein: CASSQRPSYNEQFF.

The V and J genes are TRBV10-3 and TRBJ2-2; perhaps TRBD2 as D (6 bases). In germline, CDR1 is ENHRY, CDR2 SYGVKD. V shed 5 bases and J shed 0 bases, with 22 bases lying between them. CDR3 length: 19 residues. The CDR3: CAISTPPRGPTANTGELFF. As DNA, the CDR3 is TGTGCCATCAGTACCCCCCCGCGGGGACCCACTGCGAACACCGGGGAGCTGTTTTTT.

The V and J genes are TRBV7-6 and TRBJ2-5; tentatively, D is TRBD1 (5 bases). Germline CDR1 SGHVS, CDR2 FNYEAQ. CDR3 size: 15 residues. Trimming cost V 0 bases and J 2 bases, with 10 bases left between them. DNA for the CDR3: TGTGCCAGCAGCTTAGCCGGACATCCACAAGAGACCCAGTACTTC. This sequence encodes CASSLAGHPQETQYF.